This T cell receptor beta chain comes out of a study of T-cell memory formation after mild COVID-19. TCRdb re-derived calls from the 5' RACE reads in MiXCR, one entry per CDR3 protein. Of about 140,000 distinct CDR3 sequences listed, 11% to 15% are singletons. This clonotype was observed at least ten times. Its antigen is currently unknown. Findings of the study overall: Second-wave clones peaking on day 37 lacked confirmed SARS-CoV-2 specificity. CM and EM subsets held most contracting CD4+ clones; EMRA held CD8+ ones.

Germline CDR1 reads SGHTA; CDR2 reads FQGNSA. The CDR3 covers 12 residues. Trimming removed 8 bases from V and 8 bases from J, with 13 bases in between. V is TRBV7-2 and J is TRBJ2-1; D is possibly TRBD2 (6 bases). The sample was PBMCs or a T cell subset sorted from them (not recorded which). The TCR was taken from an adult woman who had mild COVID-19 (a few samples of this study predate the infection). Cell type and time point are not known. The CDR3 DNA reads TGTGCCAGCGGACTACCTAGGGATGAGCAGTTCTTC. Amino acid sequence: CASGLPRDEQFF.